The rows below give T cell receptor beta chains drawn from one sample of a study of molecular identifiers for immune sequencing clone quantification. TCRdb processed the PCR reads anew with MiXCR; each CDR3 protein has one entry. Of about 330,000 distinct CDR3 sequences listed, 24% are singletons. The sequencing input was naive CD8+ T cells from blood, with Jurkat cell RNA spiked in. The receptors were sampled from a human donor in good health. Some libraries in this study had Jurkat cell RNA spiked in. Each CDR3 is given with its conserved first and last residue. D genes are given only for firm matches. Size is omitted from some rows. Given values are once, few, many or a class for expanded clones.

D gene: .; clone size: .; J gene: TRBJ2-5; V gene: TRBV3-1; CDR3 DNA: TGTGCCAGCAGCCAAGATGTAGGAGTAGAGACCCAGTACTTC; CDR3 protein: CASSQDVGVETQYF
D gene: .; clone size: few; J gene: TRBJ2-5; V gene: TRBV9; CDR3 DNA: TGTGCCAGCAGCGTAGGCGAAGAACAAGAGACCCAGTACTTC; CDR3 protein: CASSVGEEQETQYF
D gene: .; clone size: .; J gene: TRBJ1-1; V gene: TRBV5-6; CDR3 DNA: TGTGCCAGCAGCCCATTCCCCAGCCTCGGCGAAGCTTTCTTT; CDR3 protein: CASSPFPSLGEAFF
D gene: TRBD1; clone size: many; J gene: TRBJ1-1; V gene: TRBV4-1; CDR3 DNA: TGCGCCAGCAGCCTACAGGGGAACGCTGAAGCTTTCTTT; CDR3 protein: CASSLQGNAEAFF
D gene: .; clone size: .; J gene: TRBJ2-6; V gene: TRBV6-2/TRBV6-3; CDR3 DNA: TGTGCCAGCAGTTACGGGCAGACTGGGGCCAACGTCCTGACTTTC; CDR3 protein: CASSYGQTGANVLTF
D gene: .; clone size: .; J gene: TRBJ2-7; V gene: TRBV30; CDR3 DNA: TGTGCCTGGAGTGTACTCGGGCTCGAGCAGTACTTC; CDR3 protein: CAWSVLGLEQYF
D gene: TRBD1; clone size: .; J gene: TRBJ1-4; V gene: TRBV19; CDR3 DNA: TGTGCCAGTAGGGAGACAGGGGACGAAAAACTGTTTTTT; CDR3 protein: CASRETGDEKLFF
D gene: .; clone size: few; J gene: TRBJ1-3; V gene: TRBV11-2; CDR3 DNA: TGTGCCAGCAGCTTACATACTGGAAACACCATATATTTT; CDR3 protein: CASSLHTGNTIYF
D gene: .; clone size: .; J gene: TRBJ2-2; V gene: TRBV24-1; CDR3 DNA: TGTGCCACCAGTGATTTGCGTCACACCGGGGAGCTGTTTTTT; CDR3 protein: CATSDLRHTGELFF
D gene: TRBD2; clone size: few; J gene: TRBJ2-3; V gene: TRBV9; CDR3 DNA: TGTGCCAGCAGCGTAGGCCCACAATCAGGGAGGGATGTCACAGATACGCAGTATTTT; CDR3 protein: CASSVGPQSGRDVTDTQYF
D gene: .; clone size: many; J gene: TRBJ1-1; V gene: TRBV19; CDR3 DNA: TGTGCCAGCAGCATAGGGCTGACCGAAGCTTTCTTT; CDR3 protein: CASSIGLTEAFF
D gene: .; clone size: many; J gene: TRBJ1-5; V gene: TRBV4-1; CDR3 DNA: TGCGCCAGCAGCCCAGGAGTGACAGTTAGCAATCAGCCCCAGCATTTT; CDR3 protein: CASSPGVTVSNQPQHF
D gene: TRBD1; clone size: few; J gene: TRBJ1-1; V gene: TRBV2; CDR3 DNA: TGTGCCAGCAGTGTGGGGGCAGGGGGCGATCGGACTGAAGCTTTCTTT; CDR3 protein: CASSVGAGGDRTEAFF
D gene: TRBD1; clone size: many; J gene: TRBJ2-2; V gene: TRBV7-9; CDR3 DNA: TGTGCCAGCAGCTTCCCCAGGGGGCCCGGGGAGCTGTTTTTT; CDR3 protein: CASSFPRGPGELFF
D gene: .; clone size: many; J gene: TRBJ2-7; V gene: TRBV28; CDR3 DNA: TGTGCCAGCAGTTTGTTGAGGGTCTACGAGCAGTACTTC; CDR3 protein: CASSLLRVYEQYF
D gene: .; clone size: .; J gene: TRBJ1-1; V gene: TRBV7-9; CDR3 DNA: TGTGCCAGCAGCTTGGATTTCGGTAACACTGAAGCTTTCTTT; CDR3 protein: CASSLDFGNTEAFF
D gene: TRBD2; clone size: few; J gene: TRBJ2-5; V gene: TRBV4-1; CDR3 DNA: TGCGCCAGCAGCCAAGGCACTCGCGGGAGGAAAGAGACCCAGTACTTC; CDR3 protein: CASSQGTRGRKETQYF
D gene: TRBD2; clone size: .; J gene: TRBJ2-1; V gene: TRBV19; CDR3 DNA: TGTGCCGTCTCAGGACTAGCGGGGAAACCCTACAATGAGCAGTTCTTC; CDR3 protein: CAVSGLAGKPYNEQFF
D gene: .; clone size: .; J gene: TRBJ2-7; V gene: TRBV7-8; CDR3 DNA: TGTGCCAGCAGCCCAGACAGTTCCTACAAGCAGTACTTC; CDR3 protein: CASSPDSSYKQYF
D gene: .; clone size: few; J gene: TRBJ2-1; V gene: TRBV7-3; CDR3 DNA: TGTGCCAGCAGCTTAATGTCCGGCGGGCCTCCCTACAATGAGCAGTTCTTC; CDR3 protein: CASSLMSGGPPYNEQFF
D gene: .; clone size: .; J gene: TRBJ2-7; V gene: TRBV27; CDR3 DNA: TGTGTCAGCAGTTTGGGGGGATCCTACGAGCAGTACTTC; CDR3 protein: CVSSLGGSYEQYF
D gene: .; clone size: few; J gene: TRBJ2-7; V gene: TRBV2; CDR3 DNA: TGTGCCAGCAGCCCAACAGGGTTCGACTTTACCTACGAGCAGTACTTC; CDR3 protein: CASSPTGFDFTYEQYF
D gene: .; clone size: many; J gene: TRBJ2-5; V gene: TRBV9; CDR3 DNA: TGTGCCAGCAGCGTAGATGGGGAGTACCAAGAGACCCAGTACTTC; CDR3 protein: CASSVDGEYQETQYF
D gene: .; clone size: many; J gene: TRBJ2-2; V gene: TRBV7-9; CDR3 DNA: TGTGCCAGCAGCTTCTTTATGAGTACCGGGGAGCTGTTTTTT; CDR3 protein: CASSFFMSTGELFF
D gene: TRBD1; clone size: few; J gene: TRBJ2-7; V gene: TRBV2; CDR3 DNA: TGTGCCAGCAGATCCGGGACAGACTACGAGCAGTACTTC; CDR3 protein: CASRSGTDYEQYF
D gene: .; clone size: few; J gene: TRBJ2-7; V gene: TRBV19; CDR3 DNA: TGTGCCAGTAGTATCGGGACTCTACCCTCCTACGAGCAGTACTTC; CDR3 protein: CASSIGTLPSYEQYF
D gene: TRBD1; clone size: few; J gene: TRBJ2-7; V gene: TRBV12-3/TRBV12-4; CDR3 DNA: TGTGCCAGCAGTGCTGGACAGGACCTCTACGAGCAGTACTTC; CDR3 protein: CASSAGQDLYEQYF
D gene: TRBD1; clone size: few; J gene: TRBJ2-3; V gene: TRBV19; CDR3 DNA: TGTGCCAGTAGCGACAGGGTTTGGACAGATACGCAGTATTTT; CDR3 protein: CASSDRVWTDTQYF
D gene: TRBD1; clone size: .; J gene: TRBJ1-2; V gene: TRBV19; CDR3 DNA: TGTGCCACCCTCTCCTTGGACAGGGATGAGCGCGGGTCTGGCTACACCTTC; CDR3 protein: CATLSLDRDERGSGYTF
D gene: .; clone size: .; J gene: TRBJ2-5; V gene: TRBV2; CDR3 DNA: TGTGCCAGCATCGACAGCTTCATTGAGACCCAGTACTTC; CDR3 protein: CASIDSFIETQYF
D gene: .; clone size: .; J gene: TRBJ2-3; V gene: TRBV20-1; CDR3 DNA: TGCAGTGCTAGGGATTGGGGGGGCACCACAGATACGCAGTATTTT; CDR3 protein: CSARDWGGTTDTQYF
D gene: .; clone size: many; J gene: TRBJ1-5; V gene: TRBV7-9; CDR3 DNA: TGTGCCAGCAGCCTGGGACAAGGGGATCAGCCCCAGCATTTT; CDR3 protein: CASSLGQGDQPQHF
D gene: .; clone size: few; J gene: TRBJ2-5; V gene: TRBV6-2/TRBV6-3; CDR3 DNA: TGTGCCAGCAGTGGGGACGTAGAGACCCAGTACTTC; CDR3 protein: CASSGDVETQYF
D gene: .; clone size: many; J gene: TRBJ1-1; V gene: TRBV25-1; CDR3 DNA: TGTGCCAGCAGTTACGGAGTGCTTGAAGCTTTCTTT; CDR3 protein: CASSYGVLEAFF
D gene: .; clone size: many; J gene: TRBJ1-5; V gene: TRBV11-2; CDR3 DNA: TGTGCCAGCAGCTTAGGCAACAGCCCTCGGCCCCAGCATTTT; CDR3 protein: CASSLGNSPRPQHF
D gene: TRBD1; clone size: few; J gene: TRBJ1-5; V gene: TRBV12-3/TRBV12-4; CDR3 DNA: TGTGCCAGCAGTTTGGGACAGGGGGAACAGCCCCAGCATTTT; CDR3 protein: CASSLGQGEQPQHF
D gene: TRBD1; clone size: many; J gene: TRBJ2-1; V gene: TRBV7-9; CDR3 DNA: TGTGCCAGCAGCTTAGGACAGGGATTGGATGAGCAGTTCTTC; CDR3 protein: CASSLGQGLDEQFF